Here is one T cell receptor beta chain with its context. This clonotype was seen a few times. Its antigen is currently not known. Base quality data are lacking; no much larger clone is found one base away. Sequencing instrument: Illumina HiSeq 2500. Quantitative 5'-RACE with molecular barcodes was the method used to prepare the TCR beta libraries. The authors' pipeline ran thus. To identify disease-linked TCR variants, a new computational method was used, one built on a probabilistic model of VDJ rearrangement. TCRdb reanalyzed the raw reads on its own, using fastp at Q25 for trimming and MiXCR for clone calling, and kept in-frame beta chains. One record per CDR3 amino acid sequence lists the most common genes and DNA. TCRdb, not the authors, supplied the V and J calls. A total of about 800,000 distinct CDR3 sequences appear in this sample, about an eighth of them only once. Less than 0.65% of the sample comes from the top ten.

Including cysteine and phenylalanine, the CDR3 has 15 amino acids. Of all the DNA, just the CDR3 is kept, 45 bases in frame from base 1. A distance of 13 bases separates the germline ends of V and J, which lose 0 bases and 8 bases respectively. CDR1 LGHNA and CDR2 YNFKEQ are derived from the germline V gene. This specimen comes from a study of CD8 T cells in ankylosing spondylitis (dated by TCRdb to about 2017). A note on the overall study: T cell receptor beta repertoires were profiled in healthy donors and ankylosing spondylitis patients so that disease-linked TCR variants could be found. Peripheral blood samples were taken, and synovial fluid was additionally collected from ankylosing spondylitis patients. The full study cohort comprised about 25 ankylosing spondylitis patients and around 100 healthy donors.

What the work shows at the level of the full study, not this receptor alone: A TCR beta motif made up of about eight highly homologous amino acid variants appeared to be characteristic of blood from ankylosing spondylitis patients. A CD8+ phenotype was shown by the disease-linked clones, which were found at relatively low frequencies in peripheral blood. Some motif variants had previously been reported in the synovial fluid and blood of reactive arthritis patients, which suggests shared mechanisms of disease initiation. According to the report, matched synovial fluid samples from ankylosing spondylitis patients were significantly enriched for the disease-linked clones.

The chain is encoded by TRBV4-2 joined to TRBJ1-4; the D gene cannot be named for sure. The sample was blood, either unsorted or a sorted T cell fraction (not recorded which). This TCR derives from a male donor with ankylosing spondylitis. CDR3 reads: CASSQDWQRDEKLFF. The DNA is TGTGCCAGCAGCCAAGATTGGCAGAGAGACGAAAAACTGTTTTTT.